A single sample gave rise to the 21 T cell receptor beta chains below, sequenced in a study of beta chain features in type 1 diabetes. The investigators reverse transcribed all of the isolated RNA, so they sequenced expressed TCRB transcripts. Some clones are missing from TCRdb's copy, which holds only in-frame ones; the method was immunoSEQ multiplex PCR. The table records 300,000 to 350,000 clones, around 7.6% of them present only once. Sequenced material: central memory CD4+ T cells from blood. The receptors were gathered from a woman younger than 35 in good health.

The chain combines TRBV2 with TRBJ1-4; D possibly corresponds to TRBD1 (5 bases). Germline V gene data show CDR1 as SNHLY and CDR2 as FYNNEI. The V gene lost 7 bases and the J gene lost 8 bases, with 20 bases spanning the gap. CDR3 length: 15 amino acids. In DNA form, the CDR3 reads TGTGCCAGCACCGGGGAGGGCAGGGCGAGGGAAAAACTGTTTTTT. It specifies CASTGEGRAREKLFF.

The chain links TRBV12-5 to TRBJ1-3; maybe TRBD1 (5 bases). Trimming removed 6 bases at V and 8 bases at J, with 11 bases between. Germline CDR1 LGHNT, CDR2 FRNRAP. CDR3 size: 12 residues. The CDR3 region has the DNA TGTGCTAGTGGGGGACGTAGTCACACCATATATTTT. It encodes CASGGRSHTIYF.

CDR3 region: CASGGRAGNTIYF. The CDR3 DNA reads as TGTGCCAGCGGGGGGAGAGCTGGAAACACCATATATTTT. This chain connects TRBV6-5 to TRBJ1-3; tentative D call: TRBD1 (5 bases). V was trimmed by 8 bases and J by 2 bases, leaving 10 bases between them. The length of the CDR3 is 13 residues. Germline assignment: CDR1 MNHEY and CDR2 SVGAGI.

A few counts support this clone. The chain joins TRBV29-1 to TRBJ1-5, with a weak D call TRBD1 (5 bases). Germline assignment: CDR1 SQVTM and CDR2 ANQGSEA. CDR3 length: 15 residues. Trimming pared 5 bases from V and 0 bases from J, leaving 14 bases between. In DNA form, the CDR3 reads TGCAGCGTTTCCTTCCAGGGAGATAGCAATCAGCCCCAGCATTTT. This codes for CSVSFQGDSNQPQHF.

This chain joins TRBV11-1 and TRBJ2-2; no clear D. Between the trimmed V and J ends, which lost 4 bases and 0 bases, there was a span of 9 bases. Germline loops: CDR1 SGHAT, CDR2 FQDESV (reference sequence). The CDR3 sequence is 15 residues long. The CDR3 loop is CASSSGLANTGELFF. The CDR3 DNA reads TGTGCCAGCAGCTCAGGCCTCGCGAACACCGGGGAGCTGTTTTTT.

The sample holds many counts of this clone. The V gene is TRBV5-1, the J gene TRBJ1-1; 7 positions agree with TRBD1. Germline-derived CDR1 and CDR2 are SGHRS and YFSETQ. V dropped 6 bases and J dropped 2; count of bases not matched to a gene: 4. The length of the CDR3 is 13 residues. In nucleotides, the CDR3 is TGCGCCAGCATGGACAGGTCAAACACTGAAGCTTTCTTT. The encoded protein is CASMDRSNTEAFF.

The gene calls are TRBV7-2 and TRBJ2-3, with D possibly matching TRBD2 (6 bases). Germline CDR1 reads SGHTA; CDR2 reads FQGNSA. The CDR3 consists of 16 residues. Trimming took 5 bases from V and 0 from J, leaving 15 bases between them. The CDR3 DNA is TGTGCCAGCAGCCCCGCGGGGAGAACTAGCACAGATACGCAGTATTTT. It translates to CASSPAGRTSTDTQYF.

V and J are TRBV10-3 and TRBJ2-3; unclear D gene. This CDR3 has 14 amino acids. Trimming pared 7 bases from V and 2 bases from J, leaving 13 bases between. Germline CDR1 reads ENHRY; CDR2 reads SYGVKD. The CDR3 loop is CAIKSAPNTDTQYF. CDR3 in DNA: TGTGCCATCAAAAGCGCACCCAACACAGATACGCAGTATTTT.

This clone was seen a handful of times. CDR3 bases: TGTGCCAGTAGTATACTAGCGGGAGAAGGAGCGGAGACCCAGTACTTC. Protein: CASSILAGEGAETQYF. This sequence joins TRBV19 and TRBJ2-5; 10 positions match TRBD2. Trimming took 2 bases from V and 5 from J; bases not matched to a gene: 8. Germline V CDR1 and CDR2: LNHDA, SQIVND (reference sequence). CDR3 length: 16 amino acids.

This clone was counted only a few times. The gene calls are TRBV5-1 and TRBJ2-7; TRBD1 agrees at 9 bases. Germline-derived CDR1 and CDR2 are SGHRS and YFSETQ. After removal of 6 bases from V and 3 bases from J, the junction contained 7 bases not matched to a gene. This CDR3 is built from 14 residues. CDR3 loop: CASNGGTGFYEQYF. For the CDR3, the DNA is TGCGCCAGCAACGGTGGGACAGGGTTCTACGAGCAGTACTTC.

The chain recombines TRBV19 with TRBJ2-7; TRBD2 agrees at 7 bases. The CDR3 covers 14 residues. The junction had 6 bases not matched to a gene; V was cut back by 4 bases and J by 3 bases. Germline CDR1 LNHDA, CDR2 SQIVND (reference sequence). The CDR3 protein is CASSNSLADYEQYF. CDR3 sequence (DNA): TGTGCCAGTAGTAATTCTCTAGCGGACTACGAGCAGTACTTC.

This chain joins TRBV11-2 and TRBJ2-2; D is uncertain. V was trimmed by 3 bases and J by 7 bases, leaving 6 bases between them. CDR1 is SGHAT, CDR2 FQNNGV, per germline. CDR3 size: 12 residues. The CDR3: CASSLVGGELFF. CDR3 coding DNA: TGTGCCAGCAGCTTGGTTGGCGGGGAGCTGTTTTTT.

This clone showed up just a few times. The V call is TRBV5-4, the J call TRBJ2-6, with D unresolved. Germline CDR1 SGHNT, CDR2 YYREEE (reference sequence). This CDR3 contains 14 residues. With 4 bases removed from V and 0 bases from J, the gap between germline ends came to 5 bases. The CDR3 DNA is TGTGCCAGCAGCAAAAACTCTGGGGCCAACGTCCTGACTTTC. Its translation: CASSKNSGANVLTF. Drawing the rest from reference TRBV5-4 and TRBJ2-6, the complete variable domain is ETGVTQSPTHLIKTRGQQVTLRCSSQSGHNTVSWYQQALGQGPQFIFQYYREEENGRGNFPPRFSGLQFPNYSSELNVNALELDDSALYLCASSKNSGANVLTFGAGSRLTVL.

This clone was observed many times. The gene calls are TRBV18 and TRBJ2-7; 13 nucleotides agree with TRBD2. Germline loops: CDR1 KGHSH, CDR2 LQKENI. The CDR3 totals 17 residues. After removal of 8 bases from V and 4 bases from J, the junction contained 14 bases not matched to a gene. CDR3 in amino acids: CASTQFRTSGRIYEQYF. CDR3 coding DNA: TGTGCCAGCACACAATTCCGGACTAGCGGGAGAATTTACGAGCAGTACTTC.

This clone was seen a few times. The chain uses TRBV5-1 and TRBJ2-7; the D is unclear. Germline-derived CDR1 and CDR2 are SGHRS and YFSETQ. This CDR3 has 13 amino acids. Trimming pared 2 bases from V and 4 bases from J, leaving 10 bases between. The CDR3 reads CASSFGSEYEQYF. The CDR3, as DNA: TGCGCCAGCAGCTTTGGATCTGAATACGAGCAGTACTTC.

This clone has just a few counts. The CDR3, as DNA: TGCAGCGCCAGAAAAGGCACAGATACGCAGTATTTT. Its translation: CSARKGTDTQYF. The chain links TRBV29-1 to TRBJ2-3; D call uncertain. Between the trimmed V and J ends, which lost 7 bases and 1 base, there was a span of 9 bases. This CDR3 contains 12 residues. The germline gives CDR1 SQVTM, CDR2 ANQGSEA.

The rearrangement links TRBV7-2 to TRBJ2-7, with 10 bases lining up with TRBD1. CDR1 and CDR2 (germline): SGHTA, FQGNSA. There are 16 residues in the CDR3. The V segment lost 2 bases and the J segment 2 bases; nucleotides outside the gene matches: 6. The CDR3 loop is CASSLQAGTGAYEQYF. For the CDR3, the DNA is TGTGCCAGCAGCTTACAAGCCGGGACAGGGGCCTACGAGCAGTACTTC. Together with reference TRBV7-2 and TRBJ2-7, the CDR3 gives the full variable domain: GAGVSQSPSNKVTEKGKDVELRCDPISGHTALYWYRQSLGQGLEFLIYFQGNSAPDKSGLPSDRFSAERTGGSVSTLTIQRTQQEDSAVYLCASSLQAGTGAYEQYFGPGTRLTVT.

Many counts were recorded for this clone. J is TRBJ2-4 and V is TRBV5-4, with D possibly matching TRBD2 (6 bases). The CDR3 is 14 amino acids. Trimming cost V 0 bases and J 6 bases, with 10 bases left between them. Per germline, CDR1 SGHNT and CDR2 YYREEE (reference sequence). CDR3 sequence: CASSLERRANIQYF. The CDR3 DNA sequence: TGTGCCAGCAGCTTGGAAAGGAGGGCAAACATTCAGTACTTC.

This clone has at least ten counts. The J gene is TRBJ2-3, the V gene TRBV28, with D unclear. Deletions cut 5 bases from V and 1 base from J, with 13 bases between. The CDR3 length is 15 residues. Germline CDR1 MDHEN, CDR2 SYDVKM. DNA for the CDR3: TGTGCCAGCAGTAGTTTGTACAAGGGCACAGATACGCAGTATTTT. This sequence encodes CASSSLYKGTDTQYF.

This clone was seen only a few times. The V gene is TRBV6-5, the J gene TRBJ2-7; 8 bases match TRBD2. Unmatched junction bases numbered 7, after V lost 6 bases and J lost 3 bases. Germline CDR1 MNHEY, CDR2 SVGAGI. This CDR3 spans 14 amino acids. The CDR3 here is CASRDTGTSYEQYF. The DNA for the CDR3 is TGTGCCAGCAGAGATACCGGGACTAGCTACGAGCAGTACTTC.

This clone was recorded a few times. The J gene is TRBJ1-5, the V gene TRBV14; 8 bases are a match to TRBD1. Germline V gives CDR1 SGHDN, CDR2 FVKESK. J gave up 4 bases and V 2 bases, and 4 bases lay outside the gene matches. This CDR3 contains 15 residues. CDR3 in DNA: TGTGCCAGCAGCCAACCGACAGGGGTTAATCAGCCCCAGCATTTT. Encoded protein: CASSQPTGVNQPQHF. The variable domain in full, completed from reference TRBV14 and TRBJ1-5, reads EAGVTQFPSHSVIEKGQTVTLRCDPISGHDNLYWYRRVMGKEIKFLLHFVKESKQDESGMPNNRFLAERTGGTYSTLKVQPAELEDSGVYFCASSQPTGVNQPQHFGDGTRLSIL.